Shown below are 16 T cell receptor beta chains from a single sample sequenced in a study of control samples from healthy donors and cancer patients. Clones were read by immunoSEQ multiplex PCR, and TCRdb kept only the in-frame ones, dropping some. The sample has fewer than 200,000 clones; 85% to 95% are singletons. The material sequenced was blood. The receptors stem from a man in his late teens or twenties in good health.

The chain uses TRBV24-1 and TRBJ2-1; D call uncertain. Germline lookup yields CDR1 KGHDR and CDR2 SFDVKD. Trimming took off 6 bases at V and 7 bases at J, with 9 bases between the two ends. There are 12 residues in the CDR3. CDR3 sequence (DNA): TGTGCCACCAGTAGGACCTGGAATGAGCAGTTCTTC. Its translation is CATSRTWNEQFF.

This rearrangement joins TRBV5-1 to TRBJ1-1; 9 bases are a match to TRBD1. Germline CDR1 reads SGHRS; CDR2 reads YFSETQ. V was clipped by 4 bases and J by 0 bases; unmatched bases: 4. This CDR3 contains 15 residues. DNA of the CDR3: TGCGCCAGCAGCCGGACAGGGGACTTGAACACTGAAGCTTTCTTT. This gives the protein CASSRTGDLNTEAFF.

The chain joins TRBV2 to TRBJ2-2, with D unclear. The germline CDR1 and CDR2 sequences are SNHLY and FYNNEI. V was shortened by 0 bases and J by 8 bases, with 7 bases between the two germline ends. The CDR3 runs 13 residues. CDR3 sequence reads: CASSEAKRGELFF. The CDR3 nucleotides are TGTGCCAGCAGTGAAGCGAAACGGGGGGAGCTGTTTTTT.

This chain uses TRBV9 with TRBJ1-4; 11 bases are a match to TRBD1. Unmatched junction bases numbered 6, after V lost 6 bases and J lost 2 bases. CDR1 SGDLS and CDR2 YYNGEE come from the germline V gene. The length of the CDR3 is 16 residues. The CDR3 nucleotides read TGTGCCAGCACCCGGGGACAGGGGGGGACTAATGAAAAACTGTTTTTT. Translating gives CASTRGQGGTNEKLFF. The full variable domain, with the rest looked up from reference TRBV9 and TRBJ1-4, is DSGVTQTPKHLITATGQRVTLRCSPRSGDLSVYWYQQSLDQGLQFLIQYYNGEERAKGNILERFSAQQFPDLHSELNLSSLELGDSALYFCASTRGQGGTNEKLFFGSGTQLSVL.

This chain connects TRBV19 to TRBJ1-6; maybe TRBD1 (6 bases). With 4 bases removed from V and 8 bases from J, the gap between germline ends came to 12 bases. There are 14 residues in the CDR3. The V gene's germline CDR1 is LNHDA and CDR2 SQIVND (reference sequence). The CDR3 nucleotides are TGTGCCAGTAGTAAGGACAGCTCTTATTCACCCCTCCACTTT. Encoded protein: CASSKDSSYSPLHF.

The V and J genes are TRBV9 and TRBJ2-7, with D possibly TRBD1 on 5 matching bases. This CDR3 comprises 15 residues. V was shortened by 4 bases and J by 1 base, with 15 bases between the two germline ends. Germline V gives CDR1 SGDLS, CDR2 YYNGEE. The CDR3 coding sequence is TGTGCCAGCAGCCTAACAGGCCACCCTTCCTACGAGCAGTACTTC. The encoded protein is CASSLTGHPSYEQYF.

The chain carries TRBV3-1 (or the pseudogene TRBV3-2) and TRBJ1-1, with D tentatively TRBD1 (5 bases). The germline V gene has CDR1 LGHDT and CDR2 YNNKEL (reference sequence). V was cut by 0 bases and J by 1 base, with 12 bases left in between. CDR3 length: 16 residues. The CDR3 loop reads CASSQDLTDGNTEAFF. Here the CDR3 DNA reads TGTGCCAGCAGCCAAGATTTGACAGATGGGAACACTGAAGCTTTCTTT.

This sequence joins TRBV5-1 and TRBJ2-3; TRBD2 might be the D (6 bases). Trimming removed 5 bases from V and 0 bases from J, with 7 bases in between. Germline-derived CDR1 and CDR2 are SGHRS and YFSETQ. The CDR3 covers 13 residues. CDR3 bases: TGCGCCAGCAGTCGGGGGAGCACAGATACGCAGTATTTT. The encoded protein is CASSRGSTDTQYF.

This rearrangement joins TRBV5-1 to TRBJ2-3, with 12 positions matching TRBD2. V shed 2 bases and J 4 bases; nucleotides not matched to a gene: 5. The CDR3 length is 16 residues. In germline, CDR1 is SGHRS, CDR2 YFSETQ. CDR3: CASSFTLAGGPDTQYF. CDR3 coding DNA: TGCGCCAGCAGCTTCACTCTAGCGGGGGGGCCAGATACGCAGTATTTT.

The CDR3: CASSRLGGTEAFF. Here the CDR3 DNA reads TGTGCCAGCAGCCGACTGGGAGGCACTGAAGCTTTCTTT. The V gene is TRBV12-3 or TRBV12-4, the J gene TRBJ1-1, with D unresolved. The CDR3 runs to 13 residues. Trimming pared 6 bases from V and 4 bases from J, leaving 12 bases between.

The CDR3 sequence: CASSQDRSRLAGGVYEQYF. The CDR3 DNA sequence: TGTGCCAGCAGCCAAGATCGCAGCAGGCTAGCGGGGGGCGTCTACGAGCAGTACTTC. This rearrangement joins TRBV14 to TRBJ2-7; 11 bases map to TRBD2. The length of the CDR3 is 19 residues. The germline V gene has CDR1 SGHDN and CDR2 FVKESK. V trimming: 0 bases; J trimming: 3 bases; junction bases outside the gene matches: 13.

The CDR3 DNA follows: TGCAGCGTTGGGGGGGACAATCAGCCCCAGCATTTT. This encodes CSVGGDNQPQHF. The J gene is TRBJ1-5, the V gene TRBV29-1; TRBD1 might be the D (5 bases). CDR3 size: 12 residues. Germline lookup yields CDR1 SQVTM and CDR2 ANQGSEA. Trimming pared 4 bases from V and 3 bases from J, leaving 7 bases between.

The chain uses TRBV7-9 and TRBJ1-5, with TRBD1 matching over 7 bases. CDR3 length: 15 residues. From germline, CDR1 is SEHNR and CDR2 FQNEAQ (reference sequence). V dropped 4 bases and J dropped 5; count of bases not matched to a gene: 8. The CDR3 here is CASSYAGTEDQPQHF. The DNA for the CDR3 is TGTGCCAGCAGCTATGCCGGGACAGAAGATCAGCCCCAGCATTTT.

V usage is TRBV5-1 and J usage is TRBJ2-7; 8 bases agree with TRBD1. Germline assignment: CDR1 SGHRS and CDR2 YFSETQ. CDR3 size: 15 residues. Trimming removed 1 base from V and 0 bases from J; junction bases left unmatched: 3. CDR3 nucleotides: TGCGCCAGCAGCTTGAGGGGACAGGTCTCCTACGAGCAGTACTTC. Translation gives CASSLRGQVSYEQYF.

V gene TRBV9 combines with J gene TRBJ2-7; 7 nucleotides agree with TRBD2. This CDR3 has 12 amino acids. Per the germline V gene, CDR1 is SGDLS and CDR2 is YYNGEE. Trimming cost V 4 bases and J 6 bases; bases outside gene matches: 4. In DNA, the CDR3 is TGTGCCAGCAGCCCGGAGCGGGGCGAGCAGTACTTC. This sequence encodes CASSPERGEQYF. The variable domain in full, with the rest retrieved from reference TRBV9 and TRBJ2-7, is DSGVTQTPKHLITATGQRVTLRCSPRSGDLSVYWYQQSLDQGLQFLIQYYNGEERAKGNILERFSAQQFPDLHSELNLSSLELGDSALYFCASSPERGEQYFGPGTRLTVT.

The J gene is TRBJ1-1, the V gene TRBV5-1; weak D call: TRBD1 (5 bases). In germline, CDR1 is SGHRS, CDR2 YFSETQ. Trimming took off 2 bases at V and 7 bases at J, with 12 bases between the two ends. CDR3 length equals 13 residues. CDR3 in amino acids: CASSLYGTDEAFF. The DNA of the CDR3 is TGCGCCAGCAGCTTATACGGGACGGATGAAGCTTTCTTT.